This is a list of T cell receptor beta chains from one sample in a study of blood T cell repertoires in COVID-19. Produced via immunoSEQ multiplex PCR; TCRdb's table is partial and in-frame only. The profile covers about 270,000 clones, with 80% to 90% appearing a single time and over 2% taken by the ten largest. Sequencing was carried out using PBMCs or T cells enriched from blood (not recorded which). These receptors all stem from a woman aged 18-35 years who had recovered from COVID-19. Each CDR3 is given with its conserved first and last residue. D genes are given only for firm matches. Size values are once, few and many counts, or a class for expanded clones, and some rows have none.

TRBJ1-2	TRBV23-1	NA	12	TRBD1	CASIIQGFGYTF	TGCGCCAGCATTATACAGGGGTTTGGCTACACCTTC
TRBJ1-1	TRBV19	NA	12	NA	CASLRVNTEAFF	TGTGCCAGTCTCCGGGTGAACACTGAAGCTTTCTTT
TRBJ2-5	TRBV4-1	NA	15	NA	CASSQGYSGWQTQYF	TGCGCCAGCAGCCAAGGTTATTCGGGGTGGCAGACCCAGTACTTC
TRBJ1-2	TRBV7-9	NA	13	TRBD1	CASSVQGTYGYTF	TGTGCCAGCAGCGTACAGGGGACCTATGGCTACACCTTC
TRBJ1-1	TRBV12-3/TRBV12-4	NA	12	TRBD1	CASKDRVAEAFF	TGTGCCAGCAAAGACAGGGTTGCTGAAGCTTTCTTT
TRBJ1-2	TRBV28	NA	14	NA	CASSPRRGKYGYTF	TGTGCCAGCAGTCCCCGCCGGGGGAAGTATGGCTACACCTTC
TRBJ1-1	TRBV10-3	NA	15	NA	CAISESMGGGTEAFF	TGTGCCATCAGTGAGTCGATGGGGGGTGGCACTGAAGCTTTCTTT
TRBJ1-2	TRBV4-1	NA	14	TRBD1	CASSPGTGNYGYTF	TGCGCCAGCAGCCCTGGGACAGGGAACTATGGCTACACCTTC
TRBJ1-1	TRBV4-2	once	15	NA	CASSQGASWETEAFF	TGTGCCAGCAGCCAGGGGGCCTCCTGGGAGACTGAAGCTTTCTTT
TRBJ1-2	TRBV6-5	NA	15	TRBD1	CASSSRWGQSDGYTF	TGTGCCAGCAGTAGCCGGTGGGGACAGTCGGATGGCTACACCTTC
TRBJ1-1	TRBV5-1	NA	14	NA	CASSLARGNTEAFF	TGCGCCAGCAGCTTGGCCAGGGGGAACACTGAAGCTTTCTTT
TRBJ1-1	TRBV10-3	few	12	NA	CAISPSNTEAFF	TGTGCCATCAGTCCCAGTAACACTGAAGCTTTCTTT
TRBJ1-4	TRBV4-1	NA	15	NA	CASSQDRQKNEKLFF	TGCGCCAGCAGCCAAGATCGACAGAAGAATGAAAAACTGTTTTTT
TRBJ2-7	TRBV2	once	13	NA	CASTEGRGGEQYF	TGTGCCAGCACTGAAGGGCGGGGCGGGGAGCAGTACTTC
TRBJ2-7	TRBV6-5	NA	15	NA	CASRAGTAPTTRQYF	TGTGCCAGCAGGGCCGGGACGGCACCGACGACTAGGCAGTACTTC
TRBJ1-1	TRBV28	NA	15	NA	CASGLGGTQNTEAFF	TGTGCCAGCGGCCTAGGGGGAACCCAGAACACTGAAGCTTTCTTT
TRBJ2-5	TRBV11-1	NA	13	NA	CASSFAGSGTQYF	TGTGCCAGCAGCTTTGCGGGGTCTGGGACCCAGTACTTC
TRBJ2-7	TRBV6-5	NA	13	NA	CASISTTNYEQYF	TGTGCCAGCATCTCCACAACCAACTACGAGCAGTACTTC
TRBJ2-7	TRBV12-3/TRBV12-4	NA	13	NA	CASSSTVSYEQYF	TGTGCCAGCAGTTCGACAGTCTCCTACGAGCAGTACTTC
TRBJ1-1	TRBV5-1	NA	13	NA	CASSPGTNTEAFF	TGCGCCAGCAGCCCCGGGACAAACACTGAAGCTTTCTTT
TRBJ2-3	TRBV9	NA	16	NA	CASSVGPPGGTDTQYF	TGTGCCAGCAGCGTAGGTCCCCCGGGGGGCACAGATACGCAGTATTTT
TRBJ1-1	TRBV7-3	NA	13	NA	CASAREDQTEAFF	TGTGCCAGCGCGCGAGAGGATCAGACTGAAGCTTTCTTT
TRBJ2-3	TRBV19	NA	18	TRBD2	CASSRRTSGGERRDTQYF	TGTGCCAGTAGTAGGCGGACTAGCGGGGGGGAACGACGGGATACGCAGTATTTT
TRBJ1-3	TRBV5-1	once	15	TRBD1	CASKKGTGSGNTIYF	TGCGCCAGCAAAAAGGGGACAGGCTCTGGAAACACCATATATTTT
TRBJ1-2	TRBV9	NA	12	NA	CASSPRRAGYTF	TGTGCCAGCAGCCCAAGGAGGGCTGGCTACACCTTC
TRBJ2-3	TRBV14	NA	17	NA	CASSQTGTRQKTDTQYF	TGTGCCAGCAGCCAAACGGGCACCAGACAGAAAACAGATACGCAGTATTTT
TRBJ1-1	TRBV19	NA	14	NA	CASTMGGLFTEAFF	TGTGCCAGTACGATGGGGGGGCTCTTCACTGAAGCTTTCTTT
TRBJ2-5	TRBV5-1	NA	14	NA	CASSLAGVQETQYF	TGCGCCAGCAGCTTGGCAGGGGTCCAAGAGACCCAGTACTTC
TRBJ1-4	TRBV10-3	NA	15	TRBD1	CAIGTGGVGGEKLFF	TGTGCCATCGGAACAGGGGGCGTTGGTGGAGAAAAACTGTTTTTT
TRBJ1-4	TRBV13	NA	16	NA	CASSPSGGKGLEKLFF	TGTGCCAGCAGCCCTTCCGGGGGGAAAGGGCTTGAAAAACTGTTTTTT
TRBJ1-2	TRBV5-6	NA	15	NA	CASSLEGGANYGYTF	TGTGCCAGCAGCTTGGAGGGCGGGGCTAACTATGGCTACACCTTC
TRBJ2-3	TRBV4-1	once	22	TRBD2	CASSQDIGLGLAGGKVTDTQYF	TGCGCCAGCAGCCAAGATATAGGGTTGGGACTAGCGGGGGGTAAAGTCACAGATACGCAGTATTTT
TRBJ1-4	TRBV28	once	15	NA	CASSNPGSTNEKLFF	TGTGCCAGCAGTAACCCAGGGTCGACTAATGAAAAACTGTTTTTT
TRBJ2-3	TRBV10-1	few	16	TRBD2	CASSDSGGALADTQYF	TGCGCCAGCAGTGACAGCGGGGGGGCCCTCGCAGATACGCAGTATTTT
TRBJ2-7	TRBV27	NA	13	TRBD2	CASRRGNSYEQYF	TGTGCCAGCAGGCGGGGGAACTCCTACGAGCAGTACTTC
TRBJ2-7	TRBV11-2	NA	15	NA	CASKDTKGGIYEQYF	TGTGCCAGCAAAGATACCAAGGGGGGGATCTACGAGCAGTACTTC
TRBJ2-7	TRBV5-5	NA	14	NA	CASSLESSSYEQYF	TGTGCCAGCAGCTTGGAATCCAGCTCCTACGAGCAGTACTTC
TRBJ2-3	TRBV19	NA	13	NA	CASSLGLPDTQYF	TGTGCCAGTAGTCTGGGACTGCCAGATACGCAGTATTTT
TRBJ1-5	TRBV19	NA	14	NA	CASSPADSNQPQHF	TGTGCCAGTAGTCCCGCAGATAGCAATCAGCCCCAGCATTTT
TRBJ2-3	TRBV9	NA	15	TRBD2	CASSGGGTGTDTQYF	TGTGCCAGCAGCGGGGGAGGGACGGGGACAGATACGCAGTATTTT
TRBJ2-7	TRBV2	NA	14	NA	CASKGTPRAYEQYF	TGTGCCAGCAAGGGGACACCAAGGGCCTACGAGCAGTACTTC
TRBJ1-2	TRBV10-3	NA	13	TRBD1	CAISLDRSGGYTF	TGTGCCATCAGCTTGGACAGGTCTGGAGGCTACACCTTC
TRBJ1-2	TRBV3-1/TRBV3-2	NA	12	NA	CASSFDSDGYTF	TGTGCCAGCAGCTTCGACAGCGACGGCTACACCTTC
TRBJ2-1	TRBV6-1	once	14	TRBD1	CASSDGTGGNEQFF	TGTGCCAGCAGTGATGGTACAGGGGGCAATGAGCAGTTCTTC
TRBJ1-4	TRBV5-5	NA	16	TRBD1	CASKGQGAVTNEKLFF	TGTGCCAGCAAGGGACAGGGGGCGGTAACTAATGAAAAACTGTTTTTT
TRBJ2-3	TRBV18	NA	16	NA	CASSPWDIPSTDTQYF	TGTGCCAGCTCACCTTGGGACATACCTAGCACAGATACGCAGTATTTT
TRBJ2-1	TRBV2	once	14	TRBD2	CASEALAANNEQFF	TGTGCCAGTGAGGCTCTAGCGGCTAACAATGAGCAGTTCTTC
TRBJ1-1	TRBV6-5	NA	14	TRBD1	CASPKGGMNTEAFF	TGTGCCAGCCCTAAAGGGGGCATGAACACTGAAGCTTTCTTT
TRBJ1-5	TRBV12-3/TRBV12-4	NA	13	NA	CASSLAGYQPQHF	TGTGCCAGCAGTTTGGCAGGGTATCAGCCCCAGCATTTT
TRBJ1-2	TRBV7-9	NA	17	TRBD1	CASSGRDRGRPSDGYTF	TGTGCCAGCAGCGGCCGGGACAGGGGGCGACCCTCTGATGGCTACACCTTC
TRBJ1-1	TRBV11-2	once	16	NA	CASSPIGRGGNTEAFF	TGTGCCAGCAGCCCTATTGGACGAGGGGGGAACACTGAAGCTTTCTTT
TRBJ1-5	TRBV3-1/TRBV3-2	NA	12	NA	CASSHSGQPQHF	TGTGCCAGCAGCCACTCGGGTCAGCCCCAGCATTTT
TRBJ2-7	TRBV10-1	NA	15	TRBD2	CASSEGRGATYEQYF	TGCGCCAGCAGTGAGGGGCGGGGGGCCACCTACGAGCAGTACTTC